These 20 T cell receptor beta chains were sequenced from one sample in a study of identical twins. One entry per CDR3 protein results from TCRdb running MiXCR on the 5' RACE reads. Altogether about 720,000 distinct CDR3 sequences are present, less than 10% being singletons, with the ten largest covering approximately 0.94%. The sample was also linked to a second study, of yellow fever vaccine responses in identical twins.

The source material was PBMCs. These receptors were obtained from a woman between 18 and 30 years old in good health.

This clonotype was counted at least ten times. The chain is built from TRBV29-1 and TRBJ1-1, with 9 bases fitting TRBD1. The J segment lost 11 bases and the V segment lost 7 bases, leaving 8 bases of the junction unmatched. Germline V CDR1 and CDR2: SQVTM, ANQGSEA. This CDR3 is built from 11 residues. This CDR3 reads CSATGGARAFF. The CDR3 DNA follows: TGCAGCGCCACAGGGGGCGCAAGGGCTTTCTTT.

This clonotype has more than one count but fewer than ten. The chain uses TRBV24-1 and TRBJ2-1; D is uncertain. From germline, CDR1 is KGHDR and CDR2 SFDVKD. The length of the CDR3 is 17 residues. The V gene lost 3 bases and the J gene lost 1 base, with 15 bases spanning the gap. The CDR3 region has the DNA TGTGCCACCAGTGATGCCCCGGTGTACGGATCCTACAATGAGCAGTTCTTC. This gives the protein CATSDAPVYGSYNEQFF.

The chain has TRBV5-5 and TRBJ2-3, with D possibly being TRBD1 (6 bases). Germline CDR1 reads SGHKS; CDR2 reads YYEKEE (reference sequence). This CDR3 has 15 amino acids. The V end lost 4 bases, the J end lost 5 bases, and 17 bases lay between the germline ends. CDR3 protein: CASSPDSEWGDTQYF. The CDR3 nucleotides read TGTGCCAGCAGCCCGGACAGCGAATGGGGAGATACGCAGTATTTT. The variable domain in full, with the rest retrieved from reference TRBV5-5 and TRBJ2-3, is DAGVTQSPTHLIKTRGQQVTLRCSPISGHKSVSWYQQVLGQGPQFIFQYYEKEERGRGNFPDRFSARQFPNYSSELNVNALLLGDSALYLCASSPDSEWGDTQYFGPGTRLTVL.

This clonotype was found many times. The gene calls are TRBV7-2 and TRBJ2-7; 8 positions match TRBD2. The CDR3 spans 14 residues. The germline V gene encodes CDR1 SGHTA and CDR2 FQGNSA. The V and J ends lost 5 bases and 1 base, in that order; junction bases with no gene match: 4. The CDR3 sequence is CASSPGRESYEQYF. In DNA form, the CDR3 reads TGTGCCAGCAGCCCCGGGAGGGAGTCCTACGAGCAGTACTTC.

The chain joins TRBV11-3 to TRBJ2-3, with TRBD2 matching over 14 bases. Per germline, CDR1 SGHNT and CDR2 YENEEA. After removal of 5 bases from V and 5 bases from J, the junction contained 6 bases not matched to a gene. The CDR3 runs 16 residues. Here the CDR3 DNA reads TGTGCCAGCAGCGAGACTAGCGGGGGGGGTCAAGATACGCAGTATTTT. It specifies CASSETSGGGQDTQYF.

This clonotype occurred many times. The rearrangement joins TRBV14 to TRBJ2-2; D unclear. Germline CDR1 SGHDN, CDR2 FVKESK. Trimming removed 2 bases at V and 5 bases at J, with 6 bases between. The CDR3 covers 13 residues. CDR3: CASSQRRTGELFF. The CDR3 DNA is TGTGCCAGCAGCCAAAGGAGAACCGGGGAGCTGTTTTTT.

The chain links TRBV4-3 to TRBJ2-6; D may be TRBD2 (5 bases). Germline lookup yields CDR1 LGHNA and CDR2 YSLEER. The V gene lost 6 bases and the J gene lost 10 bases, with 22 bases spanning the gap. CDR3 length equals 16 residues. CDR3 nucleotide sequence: TGCGCCAGCAGACACATGGCGGGCGGGTGGCGAAACGTCCTGACTTTC. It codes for CASRHMAGGWRNVLTF.

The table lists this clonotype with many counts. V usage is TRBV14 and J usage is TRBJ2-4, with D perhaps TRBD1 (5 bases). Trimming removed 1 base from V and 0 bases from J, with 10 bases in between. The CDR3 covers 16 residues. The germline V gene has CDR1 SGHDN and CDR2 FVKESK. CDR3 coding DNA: TGTGCCAGCAGCCAAGTCCAGGGCCTAGCCAAAAACATTCAGTACTTC. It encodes CASSQVQGLAKNIQYF.

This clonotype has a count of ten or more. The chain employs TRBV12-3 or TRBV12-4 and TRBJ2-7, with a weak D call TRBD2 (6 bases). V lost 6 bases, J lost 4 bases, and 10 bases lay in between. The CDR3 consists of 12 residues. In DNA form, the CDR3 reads TGTGCCAGCAGCGCCGGGGGTTACGAGCAGTACTTC. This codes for CASSAGGYEQYF.

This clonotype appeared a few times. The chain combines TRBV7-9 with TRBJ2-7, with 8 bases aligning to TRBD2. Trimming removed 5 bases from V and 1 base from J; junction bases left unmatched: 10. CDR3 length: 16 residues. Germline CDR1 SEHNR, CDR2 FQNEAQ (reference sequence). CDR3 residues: CASSLTGGAVSYEQYF. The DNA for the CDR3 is TGTGCCAGCAGCCTCACCGGGGGGGCGGTTTCCTACGAGCAGTACTTC.

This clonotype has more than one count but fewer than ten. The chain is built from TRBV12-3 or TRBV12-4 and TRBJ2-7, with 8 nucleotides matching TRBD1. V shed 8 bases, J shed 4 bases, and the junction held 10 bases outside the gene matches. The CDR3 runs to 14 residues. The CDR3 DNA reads TGTGCCAGCTCCCCGGACAGGGTGGGGTACGAGCAGTACTTC. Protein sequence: CASSPDRVGYEQYF.

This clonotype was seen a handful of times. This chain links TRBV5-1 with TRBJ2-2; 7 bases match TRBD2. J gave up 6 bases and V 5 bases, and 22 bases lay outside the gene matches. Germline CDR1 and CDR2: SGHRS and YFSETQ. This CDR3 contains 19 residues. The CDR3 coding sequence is TGCGCCAGCAGTCACCTTGGGGTCTCGATGGCGGGAGTCGCCGGGGAGCTGTTTTTT. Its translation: CASSHLGVSMAGVAGELFF.

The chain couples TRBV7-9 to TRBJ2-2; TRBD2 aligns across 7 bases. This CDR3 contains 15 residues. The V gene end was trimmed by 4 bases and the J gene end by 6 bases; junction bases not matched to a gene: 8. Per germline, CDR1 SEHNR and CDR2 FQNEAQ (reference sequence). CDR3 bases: TGTGCCAGCAGCTCCAGTGCGGGAGTATCCGGGGAGCTGTTTTTT. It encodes CASSSSAGVSGELFF.

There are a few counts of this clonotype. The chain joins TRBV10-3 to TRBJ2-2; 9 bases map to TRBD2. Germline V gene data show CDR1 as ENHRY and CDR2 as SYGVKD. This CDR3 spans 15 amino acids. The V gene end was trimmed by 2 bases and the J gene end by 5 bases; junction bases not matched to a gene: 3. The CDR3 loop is CAISEIAGETGELFF. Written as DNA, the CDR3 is TGTGCCATCAGTGAGATAGCGGGAGAGACCGGGGAGCTGTTTTTT.

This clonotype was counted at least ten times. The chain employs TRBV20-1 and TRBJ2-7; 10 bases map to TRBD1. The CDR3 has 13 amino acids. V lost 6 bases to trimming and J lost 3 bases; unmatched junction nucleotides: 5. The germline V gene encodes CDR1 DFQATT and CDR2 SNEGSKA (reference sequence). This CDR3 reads CSAGGTGVYEQYF. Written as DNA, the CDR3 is TGCAGTGCCGGCGGGACAGGGGTCTACGAGCAGTACTTC.

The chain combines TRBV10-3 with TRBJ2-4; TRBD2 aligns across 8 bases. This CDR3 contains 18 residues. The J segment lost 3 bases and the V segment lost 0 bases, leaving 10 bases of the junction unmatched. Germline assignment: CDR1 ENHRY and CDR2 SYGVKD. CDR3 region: CAISESKRGLAGKNIQYF. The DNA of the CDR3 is TGTGCCATCAGTGAGTCTAAGCGGGGGTTAGCGGGCAAAAACATTCAGTACTTC.

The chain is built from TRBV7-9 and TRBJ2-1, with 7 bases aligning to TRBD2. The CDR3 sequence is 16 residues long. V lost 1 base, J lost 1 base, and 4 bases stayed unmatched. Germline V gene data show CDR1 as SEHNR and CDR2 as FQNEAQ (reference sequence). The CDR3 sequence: CASSLVVGGSYNEQFF. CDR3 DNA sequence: TGTGCCAGCAGCTTAGTAGTGGGGGGGTCCTACAATGAGCAGTTCTTC. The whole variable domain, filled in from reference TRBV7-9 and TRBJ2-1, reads DTGVSQNPRHKITKRGQNVTFRCDPISEHNRLYWYRQTLGQGPEFLTYFQNEAQLEKSRLLSDRFSAERPKGSFSTLEIQRTEQGDSAMYLCASSLVVGGSYNEQFFGPGTRLTVL.

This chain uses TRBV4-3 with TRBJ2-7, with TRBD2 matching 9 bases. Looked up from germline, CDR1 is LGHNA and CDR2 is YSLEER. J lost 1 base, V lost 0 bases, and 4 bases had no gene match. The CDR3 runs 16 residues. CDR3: CASSQELAGASYEQYF. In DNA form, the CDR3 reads TGCGCCAGCAGCCAAGAGTTAGCGGGGGCTTCCTACGAGCAGTACTTC.

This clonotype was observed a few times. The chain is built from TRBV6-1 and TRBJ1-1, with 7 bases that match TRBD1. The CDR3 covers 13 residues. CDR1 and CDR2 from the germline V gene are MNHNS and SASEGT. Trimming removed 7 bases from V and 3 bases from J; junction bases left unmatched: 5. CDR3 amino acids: CASTQGVDTEAFF. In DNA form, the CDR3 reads TGTGCCAGCACCCAGGGGGTTGACACTGAAGCTTTCTTT.

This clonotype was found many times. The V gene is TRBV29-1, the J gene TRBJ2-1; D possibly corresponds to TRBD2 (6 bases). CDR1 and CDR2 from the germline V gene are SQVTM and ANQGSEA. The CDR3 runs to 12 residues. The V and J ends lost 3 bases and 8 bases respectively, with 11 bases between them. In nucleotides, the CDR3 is TGCAGCGTTGACGTCGGGACTGATGAGCAGTTCTTC. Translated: CSVDVGTDEQFF.